This TCR beta chain came from a study of blood T cells in healthy people across ages. Germline-derived CDR1 and CDR2 are SGHVS and FQNEAQ. The CDR3 loop spans 16 amino acids. V dropped 5 bases and J dropped 6; count of bases not matched to a gene: 8. Primed by a sample-barcoded 5' primer and a J-beta primer mix, a second PCR proceeded for about 6 to 12 cycles. TCRdb used MiXCR to reprocess the 5' RACE reads, holding one entry per CDR3 protein. The sample shows more than 500,000 distinct CDR3 sequences, about 28% of them seen only once. This sample was also put to use in a study of T cells of mothers and their children.

This receptor was identified in a boy between 2 and 10 years old in good health. The rearrangement joins TRBV7-8 to TRBJ2-2; 11 nucleotides match TRBD1. Sequencing was carried out using blood. The CDR3 sequence: CASSTPGQGVPGELFF. CDR3 in DNA: TGTGCCAGCAGCACTCCGGGACAGGGGGTTCCCGGGGAGCTGTTTTTT. The full variable domain, its missing parts supplied by reference TRBV7-8 and TRBJ2-2, is GAGVSQSPRYKVAKRGQDVALRCDPISGHVSLFWYQQALGQGPEFLTYFQNEAQLDKSGLPSDRFFAERPEGSVSTLKIQRTQQEDSAVYLCASSTPGQGVPGELFFGEGSRLTVL.